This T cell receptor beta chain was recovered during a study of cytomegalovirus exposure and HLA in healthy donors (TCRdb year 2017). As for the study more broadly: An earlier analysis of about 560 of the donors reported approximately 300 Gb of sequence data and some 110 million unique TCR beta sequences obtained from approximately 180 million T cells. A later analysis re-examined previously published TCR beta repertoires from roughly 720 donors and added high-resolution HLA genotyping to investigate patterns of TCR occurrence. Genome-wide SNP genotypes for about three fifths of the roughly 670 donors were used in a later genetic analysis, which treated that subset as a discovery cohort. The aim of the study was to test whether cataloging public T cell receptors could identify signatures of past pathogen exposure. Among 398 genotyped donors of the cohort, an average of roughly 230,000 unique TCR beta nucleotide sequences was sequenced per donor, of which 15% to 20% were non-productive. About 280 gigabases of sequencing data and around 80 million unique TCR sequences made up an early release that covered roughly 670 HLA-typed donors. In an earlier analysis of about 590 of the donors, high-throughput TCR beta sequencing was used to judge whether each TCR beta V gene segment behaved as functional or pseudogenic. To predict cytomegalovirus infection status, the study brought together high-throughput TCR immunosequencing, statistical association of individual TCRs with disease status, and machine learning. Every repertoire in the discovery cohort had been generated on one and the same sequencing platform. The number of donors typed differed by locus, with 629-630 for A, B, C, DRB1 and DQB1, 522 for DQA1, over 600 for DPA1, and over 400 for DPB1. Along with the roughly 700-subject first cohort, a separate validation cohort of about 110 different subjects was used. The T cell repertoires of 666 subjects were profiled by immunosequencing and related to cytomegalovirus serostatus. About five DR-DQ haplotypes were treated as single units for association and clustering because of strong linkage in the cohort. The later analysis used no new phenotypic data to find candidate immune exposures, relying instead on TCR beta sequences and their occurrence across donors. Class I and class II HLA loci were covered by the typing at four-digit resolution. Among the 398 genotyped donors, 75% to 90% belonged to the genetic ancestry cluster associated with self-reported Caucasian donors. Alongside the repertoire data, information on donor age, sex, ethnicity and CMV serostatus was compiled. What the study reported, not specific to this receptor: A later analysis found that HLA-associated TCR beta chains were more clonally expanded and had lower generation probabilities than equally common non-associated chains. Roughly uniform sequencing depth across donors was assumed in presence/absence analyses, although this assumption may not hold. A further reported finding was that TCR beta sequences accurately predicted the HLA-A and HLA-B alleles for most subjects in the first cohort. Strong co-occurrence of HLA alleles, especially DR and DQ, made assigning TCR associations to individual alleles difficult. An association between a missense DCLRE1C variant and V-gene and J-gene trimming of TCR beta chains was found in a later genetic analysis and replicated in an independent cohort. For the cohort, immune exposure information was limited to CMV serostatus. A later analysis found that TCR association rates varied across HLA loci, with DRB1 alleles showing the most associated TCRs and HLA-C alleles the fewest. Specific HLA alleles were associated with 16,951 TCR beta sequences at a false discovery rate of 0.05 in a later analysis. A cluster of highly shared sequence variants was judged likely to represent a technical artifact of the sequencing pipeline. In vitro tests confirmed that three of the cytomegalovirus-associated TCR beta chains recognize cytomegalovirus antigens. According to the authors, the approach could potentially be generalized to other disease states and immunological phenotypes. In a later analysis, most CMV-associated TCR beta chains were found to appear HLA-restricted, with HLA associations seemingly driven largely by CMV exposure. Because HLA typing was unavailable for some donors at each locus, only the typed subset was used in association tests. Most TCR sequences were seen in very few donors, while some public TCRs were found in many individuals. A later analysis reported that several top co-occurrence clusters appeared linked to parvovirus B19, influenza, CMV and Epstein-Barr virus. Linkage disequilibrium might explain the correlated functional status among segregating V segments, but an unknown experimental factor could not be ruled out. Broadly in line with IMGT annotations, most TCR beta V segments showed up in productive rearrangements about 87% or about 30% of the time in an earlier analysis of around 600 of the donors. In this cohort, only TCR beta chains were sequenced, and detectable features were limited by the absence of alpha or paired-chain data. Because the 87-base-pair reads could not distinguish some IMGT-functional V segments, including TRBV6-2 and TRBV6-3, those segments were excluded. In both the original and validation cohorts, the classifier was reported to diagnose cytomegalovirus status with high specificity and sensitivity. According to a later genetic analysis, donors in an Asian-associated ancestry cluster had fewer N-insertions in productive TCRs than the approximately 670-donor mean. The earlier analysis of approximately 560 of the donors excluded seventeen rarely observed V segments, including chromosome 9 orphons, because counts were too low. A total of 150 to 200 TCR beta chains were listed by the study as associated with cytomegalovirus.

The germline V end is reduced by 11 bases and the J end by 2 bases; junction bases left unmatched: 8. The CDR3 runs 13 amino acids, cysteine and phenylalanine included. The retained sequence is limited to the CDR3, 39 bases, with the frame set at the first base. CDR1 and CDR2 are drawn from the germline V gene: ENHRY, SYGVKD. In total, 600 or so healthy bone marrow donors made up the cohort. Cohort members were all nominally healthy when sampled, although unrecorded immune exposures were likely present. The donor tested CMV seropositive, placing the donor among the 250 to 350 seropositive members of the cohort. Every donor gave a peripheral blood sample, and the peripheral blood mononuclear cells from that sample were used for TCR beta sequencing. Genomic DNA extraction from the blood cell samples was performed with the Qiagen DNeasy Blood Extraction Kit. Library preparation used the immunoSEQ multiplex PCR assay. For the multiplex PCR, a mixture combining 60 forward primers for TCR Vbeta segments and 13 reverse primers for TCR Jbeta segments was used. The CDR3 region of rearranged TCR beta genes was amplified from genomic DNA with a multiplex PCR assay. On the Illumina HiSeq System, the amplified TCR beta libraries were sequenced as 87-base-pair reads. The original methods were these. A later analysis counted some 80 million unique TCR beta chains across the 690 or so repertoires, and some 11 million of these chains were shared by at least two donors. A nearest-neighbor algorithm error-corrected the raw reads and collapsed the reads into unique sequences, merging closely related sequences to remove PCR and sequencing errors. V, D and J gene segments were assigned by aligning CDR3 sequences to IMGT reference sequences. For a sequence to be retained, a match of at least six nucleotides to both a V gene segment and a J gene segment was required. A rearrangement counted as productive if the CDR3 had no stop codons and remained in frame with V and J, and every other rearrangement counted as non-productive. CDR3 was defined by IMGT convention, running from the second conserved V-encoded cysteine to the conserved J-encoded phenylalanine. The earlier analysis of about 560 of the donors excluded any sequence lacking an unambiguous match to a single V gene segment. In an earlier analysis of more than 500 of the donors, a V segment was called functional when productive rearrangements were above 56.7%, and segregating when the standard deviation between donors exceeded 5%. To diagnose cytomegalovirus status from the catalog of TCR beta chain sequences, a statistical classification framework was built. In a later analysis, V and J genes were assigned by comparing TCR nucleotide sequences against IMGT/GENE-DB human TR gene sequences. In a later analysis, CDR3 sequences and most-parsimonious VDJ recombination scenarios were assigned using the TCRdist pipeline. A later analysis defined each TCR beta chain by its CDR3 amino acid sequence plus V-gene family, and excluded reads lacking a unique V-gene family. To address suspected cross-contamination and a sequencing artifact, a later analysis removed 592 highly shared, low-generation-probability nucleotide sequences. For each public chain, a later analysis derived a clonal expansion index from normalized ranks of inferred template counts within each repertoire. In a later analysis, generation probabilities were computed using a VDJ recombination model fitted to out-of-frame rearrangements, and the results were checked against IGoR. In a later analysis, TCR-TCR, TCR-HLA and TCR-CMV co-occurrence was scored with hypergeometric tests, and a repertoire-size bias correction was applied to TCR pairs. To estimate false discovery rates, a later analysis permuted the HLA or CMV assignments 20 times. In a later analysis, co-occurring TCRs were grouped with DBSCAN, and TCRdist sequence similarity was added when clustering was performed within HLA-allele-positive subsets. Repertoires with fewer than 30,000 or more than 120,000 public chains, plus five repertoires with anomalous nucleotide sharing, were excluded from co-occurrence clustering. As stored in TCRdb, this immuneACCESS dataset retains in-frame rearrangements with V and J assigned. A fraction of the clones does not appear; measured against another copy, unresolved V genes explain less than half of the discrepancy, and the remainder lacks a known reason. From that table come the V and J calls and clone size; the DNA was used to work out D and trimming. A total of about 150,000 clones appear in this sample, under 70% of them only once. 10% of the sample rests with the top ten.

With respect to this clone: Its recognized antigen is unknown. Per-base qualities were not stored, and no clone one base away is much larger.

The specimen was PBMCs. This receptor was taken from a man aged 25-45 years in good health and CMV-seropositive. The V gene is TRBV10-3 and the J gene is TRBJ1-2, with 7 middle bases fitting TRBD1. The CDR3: CASTRDSNYGYTF. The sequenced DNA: TGTGCCTCAACTAGGGACAGCAACTATGGCTACACCTTC.